This T cell receptor (beta chain) comes out of a study of shared clonotypes between healthy human individuals. Study-wide points: In this cohort, only blood was sampled, and tissue repertoires likely differ. What limited the represented genetic and exposure-history diversity was the small number of donors.

This CDR3 is 15 amino acids long. V lost 6 bases and J lost 6; bases outside the gene matches: 11. Germline lookup yields CDR1 LNHDA and CDR2 SQIVND (reference sequence). A few counts support this clone. Its antigen is currently unknown. Evenly divided among several immunoSEQ plates was the genomic DNA of each subset. Unsorted PBMCs provided DNA that was sequenced on ten immunoSEQ deep assay plates. Profiled with immunoSEQ multiplex PCR; TCRdb holds only in-frame clones, not every one. Here the sample spans around 530,000 clones, around 78% being singletons. The sequencing sample was made of PBMCs. The chain employs TRBV19 and TRBJ1-5; TRBD1 matches 7 bases. The origin of this receptor is a woman in her 40s in good health. Some clones in this sample may be carry-over from other donors' samples. CDR3 bases: TGTGCCAGTAGAAACAGGGGATTAGGGGCTCAGCCCCAGCATTTT. Translated, it gives CASRNRGLGAQPQHF.